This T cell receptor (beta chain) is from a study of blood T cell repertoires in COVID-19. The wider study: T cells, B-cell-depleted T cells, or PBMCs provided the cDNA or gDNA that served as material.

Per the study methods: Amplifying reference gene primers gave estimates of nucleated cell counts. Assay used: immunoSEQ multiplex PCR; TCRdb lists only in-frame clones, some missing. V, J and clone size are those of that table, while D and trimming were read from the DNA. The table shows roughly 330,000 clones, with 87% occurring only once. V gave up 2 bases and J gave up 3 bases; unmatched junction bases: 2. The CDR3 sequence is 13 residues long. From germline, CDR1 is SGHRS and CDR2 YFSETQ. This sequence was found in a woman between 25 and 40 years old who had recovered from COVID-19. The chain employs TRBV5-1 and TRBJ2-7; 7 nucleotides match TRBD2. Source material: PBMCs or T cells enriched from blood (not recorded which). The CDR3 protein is CASSFGGFYEQYF. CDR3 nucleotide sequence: TGCGCCAGCAGCTTCGGGGGGTTCTACGAGCAGTACTTC.